This T cell receptor (beta chain) was documented in a study of identical twins. Overall study results and limits: Models came in too low on out-of-frame TCR alpha sharing in monozygotic twins.

This CDR3 has 15 amino acids. The V gene's germline CDR1 is DFQATT and CDR2 SNEGSKA (reference sequence). The germline V and J ends were trimmed by 5 bases and 6 bases, with 17 bases remaining between them. Points on this clonotype: Its target is not known.

Each CDR3 protein is one row after TCRdb ran MiXCR on the 5' RACE reads. The repertoire includes hundreds of thousands of distinct CDR3 sequences, over 5% of them detected once, and 1.5% to 2% sits in the top ten. This chain links TRBV20-1 with TRBJ1-6, with D maybe TRBD1 (5 bases). The sequenced sample was naive T cells sorted from blood. This TCR was sampled from a man aged 18 to 35 in good health. CDR3 sequence (DNA): TGCAGTGCTCCAGCACGGGAGAGGGGTAATTCACCCCTCCACTTT. Translation gives CSAPARERGNSPLHF.